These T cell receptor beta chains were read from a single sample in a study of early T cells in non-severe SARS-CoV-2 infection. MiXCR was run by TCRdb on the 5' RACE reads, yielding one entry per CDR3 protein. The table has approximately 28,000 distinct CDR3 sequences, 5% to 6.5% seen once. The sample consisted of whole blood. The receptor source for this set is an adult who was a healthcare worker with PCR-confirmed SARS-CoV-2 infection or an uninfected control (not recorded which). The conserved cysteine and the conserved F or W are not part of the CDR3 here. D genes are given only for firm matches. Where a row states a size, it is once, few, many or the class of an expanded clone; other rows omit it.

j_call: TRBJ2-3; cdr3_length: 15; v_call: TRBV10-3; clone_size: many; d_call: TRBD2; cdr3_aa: AISETSGGWSTDTQY
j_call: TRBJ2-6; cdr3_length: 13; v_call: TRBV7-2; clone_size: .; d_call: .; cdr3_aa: ASSLRSSGANVLT
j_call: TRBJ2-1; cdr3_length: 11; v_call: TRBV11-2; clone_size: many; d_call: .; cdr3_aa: ASTNPGINEQF
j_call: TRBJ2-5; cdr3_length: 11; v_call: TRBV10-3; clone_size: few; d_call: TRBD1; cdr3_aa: AIRATGPETQY
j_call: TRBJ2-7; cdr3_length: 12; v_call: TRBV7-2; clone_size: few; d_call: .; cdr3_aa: AIWREGPTYEQY
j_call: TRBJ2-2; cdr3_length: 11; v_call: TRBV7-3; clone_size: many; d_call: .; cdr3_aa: ASSFLDGGELF
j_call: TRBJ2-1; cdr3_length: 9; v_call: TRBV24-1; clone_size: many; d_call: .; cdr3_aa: ATSQWGEQF
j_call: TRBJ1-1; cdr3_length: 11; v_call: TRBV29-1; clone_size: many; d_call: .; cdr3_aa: SHRGARGTEAF
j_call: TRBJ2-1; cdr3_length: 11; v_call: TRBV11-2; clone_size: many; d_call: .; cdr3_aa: ASLLGSYNEQF
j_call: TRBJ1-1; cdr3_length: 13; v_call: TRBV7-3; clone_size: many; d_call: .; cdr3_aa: ASSVGEGGNTEAF
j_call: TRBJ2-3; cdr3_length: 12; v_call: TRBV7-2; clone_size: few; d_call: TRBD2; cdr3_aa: ASSPKRGRDTQY
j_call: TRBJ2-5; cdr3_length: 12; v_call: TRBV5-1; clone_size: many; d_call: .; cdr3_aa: ASSSRQGTSTQY
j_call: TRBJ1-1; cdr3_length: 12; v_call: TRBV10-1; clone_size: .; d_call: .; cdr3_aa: ASSEHRMNTEAF
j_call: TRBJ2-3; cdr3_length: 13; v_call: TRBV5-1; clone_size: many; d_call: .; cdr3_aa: ASSFTGAGTDTQY
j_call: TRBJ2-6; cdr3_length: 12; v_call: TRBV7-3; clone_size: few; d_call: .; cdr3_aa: ASSINSGANVLT
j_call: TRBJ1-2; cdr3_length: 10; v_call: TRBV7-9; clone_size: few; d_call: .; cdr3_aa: ASSGTAYGYT
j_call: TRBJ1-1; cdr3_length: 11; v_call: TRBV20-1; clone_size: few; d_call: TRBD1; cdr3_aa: SATRDSYTEAF
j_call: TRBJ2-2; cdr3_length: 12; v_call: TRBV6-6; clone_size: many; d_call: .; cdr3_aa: ASNPGGPTGELF
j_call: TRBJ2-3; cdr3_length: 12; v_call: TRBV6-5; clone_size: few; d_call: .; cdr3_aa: ASSYTGGSDTQY
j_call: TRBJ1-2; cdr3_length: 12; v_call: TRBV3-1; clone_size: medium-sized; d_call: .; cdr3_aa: ASSPRQGSYGYT
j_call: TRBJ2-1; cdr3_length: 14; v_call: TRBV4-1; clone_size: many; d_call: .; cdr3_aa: ASSQEVGYSYNEQF
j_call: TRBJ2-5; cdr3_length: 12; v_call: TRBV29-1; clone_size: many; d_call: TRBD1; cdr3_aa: SVTTGGRGETQY
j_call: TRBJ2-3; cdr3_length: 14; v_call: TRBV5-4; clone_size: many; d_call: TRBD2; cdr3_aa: ASSSKAGAITDTQY
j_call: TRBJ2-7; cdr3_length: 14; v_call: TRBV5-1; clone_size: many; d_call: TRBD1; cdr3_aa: ASSLVGTGPSYEQY
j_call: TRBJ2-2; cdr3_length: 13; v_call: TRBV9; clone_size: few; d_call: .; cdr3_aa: ASSVQGSGTGELF
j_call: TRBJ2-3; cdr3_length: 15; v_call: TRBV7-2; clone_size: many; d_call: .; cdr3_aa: ASSLHLGYEGTDTQY
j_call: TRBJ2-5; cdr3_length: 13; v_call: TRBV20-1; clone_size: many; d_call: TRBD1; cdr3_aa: SARDGGTGVETQY
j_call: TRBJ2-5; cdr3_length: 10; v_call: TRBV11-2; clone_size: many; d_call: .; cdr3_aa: ASSLPRETQY
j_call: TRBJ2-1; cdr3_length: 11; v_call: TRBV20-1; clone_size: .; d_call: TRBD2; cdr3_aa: SASGGVLNEQF
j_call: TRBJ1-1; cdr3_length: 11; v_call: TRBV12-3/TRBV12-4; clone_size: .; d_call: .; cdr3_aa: ASRVPGNTEAF
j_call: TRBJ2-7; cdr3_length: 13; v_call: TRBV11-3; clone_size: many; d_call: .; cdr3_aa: ASSSRDSGGYEQY
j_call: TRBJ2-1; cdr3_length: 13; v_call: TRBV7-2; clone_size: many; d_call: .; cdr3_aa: ASSSLGHRLDEQF
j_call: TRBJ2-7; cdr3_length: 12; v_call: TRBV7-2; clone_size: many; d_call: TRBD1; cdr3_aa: ASSFQGDSYEQY
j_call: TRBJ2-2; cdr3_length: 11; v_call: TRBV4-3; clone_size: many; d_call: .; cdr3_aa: ASSQDWSGELF
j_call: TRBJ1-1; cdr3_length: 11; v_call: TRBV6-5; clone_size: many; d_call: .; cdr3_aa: ASSWTVNTEAF
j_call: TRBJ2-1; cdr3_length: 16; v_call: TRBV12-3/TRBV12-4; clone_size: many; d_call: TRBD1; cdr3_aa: ASSLARRTGVSYNEQF
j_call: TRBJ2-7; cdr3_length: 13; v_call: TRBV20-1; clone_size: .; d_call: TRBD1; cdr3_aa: SARLQGQGAHEQY
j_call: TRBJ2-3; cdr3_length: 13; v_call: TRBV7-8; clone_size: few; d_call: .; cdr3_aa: ASSLRGATTDTQY
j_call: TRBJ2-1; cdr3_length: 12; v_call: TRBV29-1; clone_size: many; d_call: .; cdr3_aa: SVESSAGDNEQF
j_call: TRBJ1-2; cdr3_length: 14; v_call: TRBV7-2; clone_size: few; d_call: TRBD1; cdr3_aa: ASSLGTGVSNYGYT
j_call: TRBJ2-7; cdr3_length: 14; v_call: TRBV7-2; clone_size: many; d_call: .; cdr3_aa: ASSLVSAGTFYEQY
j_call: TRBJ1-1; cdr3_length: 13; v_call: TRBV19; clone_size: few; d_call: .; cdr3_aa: ASSPQGAALREAF